One and the same sample provided the 24 T cell receptor beta chains below, sequenced in a study of shared clonotypes between healthy human individuals. Sequenced by immunoSEQ multiplex PCR; TCRdb stores in-frame clones only, minus some. The sample shows 550,000 to 600,000 clones, roughly 98% of them seen only once. CD45RO-negative, CCR7-positively selected cells formed the naive CD8 fraction, excluding terminally differentiated effector memory CD45RA+ cells. Specimen: naive CD8+ T cells sorted from blood. These receptors were collected from a man aged 30 to 39 in good health.

The CDR3 bases are TGTGCCTGGAGTGTAGAATTATCCTACGAGCAGTACTTC. Translating gives CAWSVELSYEQYF. This rearrangement joins TRBV30 to TRBJ2-7; D not resolved. Germline assignment: CDR1 GTSNPN and CDR2 SVGIG (reference sequence). Trimming pared 0 bases from V and 1 base from J, leaving 7 bases between. The CDR3 has 13 residues.

V usage is TRBV9 and J usage is TRBJ2-1, with TRBD1 identical over 7 bases. CDR3 length: 15 residues. Trimming cost V 0 bases and J 4 bases; bases outside gene matches: 4. CDR1 and CDR2 from the germline V gene are SGDLS and YYNGEE. The CDR3 is CASSVDRDRYNEQFF. CDR3 DNA sequence: TGTGCCAGCAGCGTAGATCGGGACAGATACAATGAGCAGTTCTTC.

This chain uses TRBV5-1 with TRBJ2-3; 9 bases line up with TRBD2. Germline V gene sequence: CDR1 SGHRS, CDR2 YFSETQ. This CDR3 contains 16 residues. With V trimmed by 0 bases and J by 6 bases, 8 bases remained unmatched. Written as DNA, the CDR3 is TGCGCCAGCAGCTTGGTGCGGGAGGGCTGGGAGGATACGCAGTATTTT. This encodes CASSLVREGWEDTQYF.

The genes are TRBV14 and TRBJ2-1; 7 bases agree with TRBD2. This CDR3 has 12 residues. Germline CDR1 SGHDN, CDR2 FVKESK. V gave up 5 bases and J gave up 11 bases; unmatched junction bases: 6. CDR3 in amino acids: CASSSLALQQFF. The DNA for the CDR3 is TGTGCCAGCAGCTCACTAGCGTTACAGCAGTTCTTC.

The gene calls are TRBV14 and TRBJ1-2; 7 bases align to TRBD1. The trim removed 4 bases at V and 4 bases at J, leaving 12 bases unmatched. This CDR3 contains 16 residues. CDR1 and CDR2 from the germline V gene are SGHDN and FVKESK. The CDR3 DNA reads TGTGCCAGCAGCCCCTTGGACAGGTTTAACGGCTATGGCTACACCTTC. Amino acids: CASSPLDRFNGYGYTF.

The chain couples TRBV13 to TRBJ2-1; TRBD1 aligns across 10 bases. Germline CDR1 reads PRHDT; CDR2 reads FYEKMQ (reference sequence). The CDR3 has 15 residues. After removal of 5 bases from V and 2 bases from J, the junction contained 3 bases not matched to a gene. The CDR3 is CASSAGTGAYNEQFF. The CDR3 nucleotides read TGTGCCAGCAGCGCCGGGACAGGGGCCTACAATGAGCAGTTCTTC.

A remark on this clone: A junction boundary mismatches the germline segment, possibly from a read error. This chain connects TRBV7-7 to TRBJ2-2; no firm D call. Germline V lookup: CDR1 SSHAT, CDR2 FNYEAQ (reference sequence). The CDR3 has 15 residues. The CDR3 region has the DNA TGTGCTAGCAGCTTAGTGAAGACCGGGACCGGGGAGCTGTTTTTT. This codes for CASSLVKTGTGELFF.

CDR3 nucleotide sequence: TGTGCCAGCAGCCCCCGGGACTTCAACAATGAGCAGTTCTTC. Protein product: CASSPRDFNNEQFF. This chain links TRBV11-2 with TRBJ2-1; perhaps TRBD2 as D (6 bases). With 5 bases removed from V and 5 bases from J, the gap between germline ends came to 13 bases. The CDR3 runs 14 residues. Germline V gene lookup returns CDR1 SGHAT and CDR2 FQNNGV.

V gene TRBV7-6 combines with J gene TRBJ1-5; D remains ambiguous. The germline V gene has CDR1 SGHVS and CDR2 FNYEAQ. The V end lost 2 bases, the J end lost 7 bases, and 12 bases lay between the germline ends. The CDR3 sequence is 14 residues long. CDR3 coding DNA: TGTGCCAGCAGCTTATATAGGACCGGGCAGCCCCAGCATTTT. This sequence encodes CASSLYRTGQPQHF.

The rearrangement joins TRBV7-3 to TRBJ2-7; possibly TRBD1 for D (5 bases). Trimming took 5 bases from V and 4 from J, leaving 12 bases between them. The CDR3 runs 13 residues. CDR1 and CDR2 (germline): SGHTA, FQGTGA. CDR3 sequence: CASSIGQGYEQYF. CDR3 coding DNA: TGTGCCAGCAGCATAGGGCAGGGTTACGAGCAGTACTTC.

Concerning this clone: This CDR3 is also generated by other DNA sequences in the sample. The V call is TRBV7-2, the J call TRBJ2-1; D gene unclear. V was pared by 5 bases and J by 6 bases, with 8 bases between. The germline CDR1 and CDR2 sequences are SGHTA and FQGNSA. The CDR3 sequence is 12 residues long. CDR3 protein: CASSPTGNEQFF. The CDR3 region has the DNA TGTGCCAGCAGCCCGACTGGCAATGAGCAGTTCTTC.

This rearrangement joins TRBV7-9 to TRBJ2-3; 9 bases match TRBD1. CDR3 length: 19 amino acids. The germline V gene has CDR1 SEHNR and CDR2 FQNEAQ (reference sequence). V lost 5 bases to trimming and J lost 3 bases; unmatched junction nucleotides: 18. This CDR3 reads CASSPPPGRQGDKTDTQYF. The DNA for the CDR3 is TGTGCCAGCAGCCCTCCCCCGGGGCGACAGGGGGACAAGACAGATACGCAGTATTTT.

The rearrangement links TRBV7-8 to TRBJ2-7; D perhaps matches TRBD2 (6 bases). This CDR3 is 14 amino acids long. Trimming took 8 bases from V and 5 from J, leaving 19 bases between them. The germline CDR1 and CDR2 sequences are SGHVS and FQNEAQ. CDR3 DNA sequence: TGTGCCAGCCAAGATCCGGGAGTGATTAACGAGCAGTACTTC. Protein product: CASQDPGVINEQYF.

The chain links TRBV28 to TRBJ1-2; D remains ambiguous. There are 12 residues in the CDR3. Between the trimmed V and J ends, which lost 5 bases and 5 bases, there was a span of 9 bases. Germline CDR1 MDHEN, CDR2 SYDVKM. CDR3 protein: CASSERAYGYTF. Here the CDR3 DNA reads TGTGCCAGCAGTGAGAGGGCATATGGCTACACCTTC.

The chain is built from TRBV11-2 and TRBJ2-2; TRBD2 agrees at 9 bases. This CDR3 is 18 amino acids long. With 6 bases clipped from V and 1 base from J, the junction kept 12 bases outside the gene matches. Germline CDR1 reads SGHAT; CDR2 reads FQNNGV. DNA of the CDR3: TGTGCCAGCAGGCATTACCAACGTAGCGGGAGGAACACCGGGGAGCTGTTTTTT. As protein: CASRHYQRSGRNTGELFF. Filled out from reference TRBV11-2 and TRBJ2-2, the complete variable domain reads EAGVAQSPRYKIIEKRQSVAFWCNPISGHATLYWYQQILGQGPKLLIQFQNNGVVDDSQLPKDRFSAERLKGVDSTLKIQPAKLEDSAVYLCASRHYQRSGRNTGELFFGEGSRLTVL.

The rearrangement joins TRBV19 to TRBJ2-7, with 7 bases identical to TRBD2. The trim removed 5 bases at V and 2 bases at J, leaving 18 bases unmatched. This CDR3 is built from 18 residues. Germline loops: CDR1 LNHDA, CDR2 SQIVND (reference sequence). The CDR3 sequence: CASSFALTSVEGPYEQYF. The CDR3 nucleotides read TGTGCCAGTAGTTTCGCGCTAACTAGCGTCGAAGGGCCCTACGAGCAGTACTTC.

The chain recombines TRBV6-1 with TRBJ2-6; D unclear. Per the germline V gene, CDR1 is MNHNS and CDR2 is SASEGT. The V and J ends lost 3 bases and 4 bases respectively, with 10 bases between them. The CDR3 has 15 residues. CDR3 residues: CASSDLRTGANVLTF. CDR3 nucleotide sequence: TGTGCCAGCAGTGATCTCAGGACGGGGGCCAACGTCCTGACTTTC.

The chain uses TRBV7-8 and TRBJ2-7, with TRBD1 matching over 8 bases. The trim removed 1 base at V and 9 bases at J, leaving 11 bases unmatched. Looked up from germline, CDR1 is SGHVS and CDR2 is FQNEAQ. This CDR3 has 15 amino acids. The CDR3 bases are TGTGCCAGCAGCTTAGGGTGGACAGGGTCGGATGGGCAGTACTTC. Translating it yields CASSLGWTGSDGQYF.

J is TRBJ1-1 and V is TRBV5-4, with D perhaps matching TRBD1 (5 bases). Germline V lookup: CDR1 SGHNT, CDR2 YYREEE (reference sequence). The CDR3 sequence is 13 residues long. V lost 4 bases and J 3 bases, leaving 10 bases between the germline ends. The CDR3 reads CASSAGRDTEAFF. CDR3 DNA sequence: TGTGCCAGCAGCGCAGGGAGGGACACTGAAGCTTTCTTT.

V gene TRBV4-3 combines with J gene TRBJ2-3, with a possible D match to TRBD1 (5 bases). This CDR3 has 13 amino acids. Trimming shortened V by 4 bases and J by 4 bases, and 9 bases separated the two germline ends. From germline, CDR1 is LGHNA and CDR2 YSLEER. CDR3: CASSPQGSDTQYF. In nucleotides, the CDR3 is TGCGCCAGCAGCCCCCAGGGTTCAGATACGCAGTATTTT.

The rearrangement joins TRBV14 to TRBJ2-3; D may be TRBD2 (6 bases). Trimming took off 10 bases at V and 0 bases at J, with 14 bases between the two ends. Germline-derived CDR1 and CDR2 are SGHDN and FVKESK. The CDR3 runs to 14 residues. The chain's CDR3 is CATRGGASTDTQYF. CDR3 coding DNA: TGTGCCACGCGGGGCGGGGCTAGCACAGATACGCAGTATTTT.

The J gene is TRBJ2-3, the V gene TRBV10-3; the D gene is possibly TRBD2 (6 bases). V shed 6 bases and J shed 0 bases, with 13 bases lying between them. Germline V gives CDR1 ENHRY, CDR2 SYGVKD. This CDR3 is 15 amino acids long. CDR3 amino acids: CAIRRSGGSTDTQYF. The CDR3 DNA reads as TGTGCCATCAGAAGAAGCGGAGGGAGCACAGATACGCAGTATTTT.

The gene calls are TRBV7-3 and TRBJ1-1; D might be TRBD1 (6 bases). The V and J ends lost 5 bases and 1 base respectively, with 17 bases between them. The CDR3 extends over 16 amino acids. The germline CDR1 and CDR2 sequences are SGHTA and FQGTGA. The CDR3 bases are TGTGCCAGCAGCCCAAGGCTGGGGGGCAAGAACACTGAAGCTTTCTTT. Translated: CASSPRLGGKNTEAFF. The full variable domain, its missing parts supplied by reference TRBV7-3 and TRBJ1-1, is GAGVSQTPSNKVTEKGKYVELRCDPISGHTALYWYRQSLGQGPEFLIYFQGTGAADDSGLPNDRFFAVRPEGSVSTLKIQRTERGDSAVYLCASSPRLGGKNTEAFFGQGTRLTVV.

As DNA, the CDR3 is TGTGCCAGTAGTATACCGGCAGGGACTCGGCCCCAGCATTTT. Protein product: CASSIPAGTRPQHF. The J gene is TRBJ1-5, the V gene TRBV19; a possible D gene is TRBD1 (5 bases). V was clipped by 2 bases and J by 9 bases, with 14 bases between them. The CDR3 runs to 14 residues. Germline V gene sequence: CDR1 LNHDA, CDR2 SQIVND (reference sequence).